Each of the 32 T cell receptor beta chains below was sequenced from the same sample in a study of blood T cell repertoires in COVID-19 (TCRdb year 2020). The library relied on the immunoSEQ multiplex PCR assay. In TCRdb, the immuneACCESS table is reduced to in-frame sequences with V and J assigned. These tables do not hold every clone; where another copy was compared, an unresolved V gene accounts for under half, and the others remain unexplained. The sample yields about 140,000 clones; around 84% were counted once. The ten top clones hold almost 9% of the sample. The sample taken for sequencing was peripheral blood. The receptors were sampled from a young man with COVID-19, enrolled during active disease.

For the CDR3, the DNA is TGTGCCAGCGACAGGACAGGGGGCTCCGAGCAGTACTTC. It yields the protein CASDRTGGSEQYF. This rearrangement joins TRBV6-5 to TRBJ2-7, with 11 bases that match TRBD1. The CDR3 covers 13 residues. Germline CDR1 MNHEY, CDR2 SVGAGI. The ends lost 8 bases at V and 6 bases at J; junction bases unmatched: 6.

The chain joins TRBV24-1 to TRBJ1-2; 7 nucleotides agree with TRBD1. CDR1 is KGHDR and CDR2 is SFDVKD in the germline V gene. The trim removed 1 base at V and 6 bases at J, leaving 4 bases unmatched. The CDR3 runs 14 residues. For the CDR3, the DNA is TGTGCCACCAGTGATTTCAAGGGGGCGAATGGCTACACCTTC. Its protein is CATSDFKGANGYTF.

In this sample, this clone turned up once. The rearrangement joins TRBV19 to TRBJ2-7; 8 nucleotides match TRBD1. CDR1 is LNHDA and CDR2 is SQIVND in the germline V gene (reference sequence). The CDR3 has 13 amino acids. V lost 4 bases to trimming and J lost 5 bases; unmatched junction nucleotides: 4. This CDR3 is CASSTKQGDEQYF. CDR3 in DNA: TGTGCCAGTAGTACAAAACAGGGGGACGAGCAGTACTTC.

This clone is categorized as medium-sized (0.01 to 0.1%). Here the CDR3 reads CASSSRVGEQFF. The CDR3 DNA is TGTGCCAGCAGTTCCCGGGTCGGTGAGCAGTTCTTC. The gene calls are TRBV28 and TRBJ2-1; D not resolved. V shed 4 bases and J shed 9 bases, with 10 bases lying between them. The CDR3 loop spans 12 amino acids. Per the germline V gene, CDR1 is MDHEN and CDR2 is SYDVKM.

The CDR3 DNA reads as TGCGCCACCGCTTTAGACAGGGAAAACTATGGCTACACCTTC. Its translation is CATALDRENYGYTF. The V gene is TRBV10-2, the J gene TRBJ1-2; 7 nucleotides agree with TRBD1. J lost 2 bases, V lost 10 bases, and 10 bases had no gene match. Germline V gene sequence: CDR1 WSHSY, CDR2 SAAADI. The CDR3 totals 14 residues.

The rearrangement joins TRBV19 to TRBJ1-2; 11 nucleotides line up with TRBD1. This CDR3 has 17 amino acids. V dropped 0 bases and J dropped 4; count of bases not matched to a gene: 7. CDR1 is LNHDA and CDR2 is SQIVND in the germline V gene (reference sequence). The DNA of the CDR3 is TGTGCCAGTAGTATAGATCTGAGGACAGGGGGCGGCTATGGCTACACCTTC. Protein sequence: CASSIDLRTGGGYGYTF.

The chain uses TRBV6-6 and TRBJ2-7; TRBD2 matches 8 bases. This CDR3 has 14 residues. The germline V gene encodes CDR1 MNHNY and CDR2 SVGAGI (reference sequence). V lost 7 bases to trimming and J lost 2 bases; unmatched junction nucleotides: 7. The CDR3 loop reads CASTPIAGPYEQYF. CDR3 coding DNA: TGTGCCAGCACCCCCATAGCGGGACCCTACGAGCAGTACTTC.

CDR3 nucleotide sequence: TGTGCCAGCAGCTTGCCCGCTAGCGGGAGGCTGTCAGATACGCAGTATTTT. Protein product: CASSLPASGRLSDTQYF. This chain joins TRBV5-6 and TRBJ2-3; 11 positions agree with TRBD2. Germline V lookup: CDR1 SGHDT, CDR2 YYEEEE. The CDR3 covers 17 residues. The ends lost 1 base at V and 4 bases at J; junction bases unmatched: 8.

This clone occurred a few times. CDR3 bases: TGTGCCTGGAGTAGCCAGACGGGAAACTATGGCTACACCTTC. As protein: CAWSSQTGNYGYTF. This rearrangement joins TRBV30 to TRBJ1-2; D uncertain. The CDR3 is 14 amino acids. Germline CDR1 is GTSNPN and CDR2 is SVGIG (reference sequence). Trimming took off 2 bases at V and 2 bases at J, with 12 bases between the two ends.

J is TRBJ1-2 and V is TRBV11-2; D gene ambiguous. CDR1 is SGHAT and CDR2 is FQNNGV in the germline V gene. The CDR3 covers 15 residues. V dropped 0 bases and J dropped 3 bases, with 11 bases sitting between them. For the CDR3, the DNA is TGTGCCAGCAGCTTAGAAATTAGTGGAGACTATGGCTACACCTTC. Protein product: CASSLEISGDYGYTF.

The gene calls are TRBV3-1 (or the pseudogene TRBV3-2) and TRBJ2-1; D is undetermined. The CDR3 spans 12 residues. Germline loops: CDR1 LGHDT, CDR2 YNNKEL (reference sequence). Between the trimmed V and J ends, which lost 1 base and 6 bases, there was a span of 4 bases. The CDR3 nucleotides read TGTGCCAGCAGCCAAGTATCCAATGAGCAGTTCTTC. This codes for CASSQVSNEQFF.

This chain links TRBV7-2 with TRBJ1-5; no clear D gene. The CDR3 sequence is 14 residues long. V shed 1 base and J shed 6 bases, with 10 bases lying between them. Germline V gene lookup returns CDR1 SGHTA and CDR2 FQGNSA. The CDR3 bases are TGTGCCAGCAGCTTAGGCCCAGATTCTCAGCCCCAGCATTTT. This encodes CASSLGPDSQPQHF.

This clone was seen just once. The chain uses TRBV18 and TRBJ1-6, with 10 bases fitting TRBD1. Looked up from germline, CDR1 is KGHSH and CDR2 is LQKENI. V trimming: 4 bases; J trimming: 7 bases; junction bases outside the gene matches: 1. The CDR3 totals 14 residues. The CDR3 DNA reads TGTGCCAGCTCACAGGGACAGGGGAATTCACCCCTCCACTTT. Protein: CASSQGQGNSPLHF.

The CDR3: CASSLTGVGGYTF. The DNA of the CDR3 is TGTGCCAGCTCACTGACAGGGGTAGGAGGCTACACCTTC. The chain joins TRBV18 to TRBJ1-2; 8 nucleotides agree with TRBD1. The J segment lost 8 bases and the V segment lost 4 bases, leaving 6 bases of the junction unmatched. Germline CDR1 KGHSH, CDR2 LQKENI. The CDR3 spans 13 residues.

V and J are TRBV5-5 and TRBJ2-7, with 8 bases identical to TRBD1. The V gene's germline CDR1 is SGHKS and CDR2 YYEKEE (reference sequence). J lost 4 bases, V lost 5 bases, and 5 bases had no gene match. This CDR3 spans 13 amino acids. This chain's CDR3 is CASRQRQGYEQYF. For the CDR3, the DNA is TGTGCCAGCAGGCAAAGACAGGGGTACGAGCAGTACTTC.

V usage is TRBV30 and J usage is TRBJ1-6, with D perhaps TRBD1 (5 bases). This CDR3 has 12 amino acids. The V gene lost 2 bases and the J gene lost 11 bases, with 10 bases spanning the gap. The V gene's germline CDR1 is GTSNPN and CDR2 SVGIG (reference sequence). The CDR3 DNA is TGTGCCTGGAGTACAGGAGCCCCACCCCTCCACTTT. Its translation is CAWSTGAPPLHF.

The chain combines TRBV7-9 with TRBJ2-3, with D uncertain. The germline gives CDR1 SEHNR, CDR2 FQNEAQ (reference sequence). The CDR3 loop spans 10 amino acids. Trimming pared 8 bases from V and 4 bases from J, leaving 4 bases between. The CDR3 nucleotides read TGTGCCAGCCAGGCAGATACGCAGTATTTT. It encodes CASQADTQYF.

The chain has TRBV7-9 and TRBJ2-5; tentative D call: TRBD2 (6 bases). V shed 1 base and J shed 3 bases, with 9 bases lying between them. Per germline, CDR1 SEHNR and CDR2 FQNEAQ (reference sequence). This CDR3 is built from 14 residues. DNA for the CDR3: TGTGCCAGCAGCTTAGGACTAGAAGAAGAGACCCAGTACTTC. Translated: CASSLGLEEETQYF.

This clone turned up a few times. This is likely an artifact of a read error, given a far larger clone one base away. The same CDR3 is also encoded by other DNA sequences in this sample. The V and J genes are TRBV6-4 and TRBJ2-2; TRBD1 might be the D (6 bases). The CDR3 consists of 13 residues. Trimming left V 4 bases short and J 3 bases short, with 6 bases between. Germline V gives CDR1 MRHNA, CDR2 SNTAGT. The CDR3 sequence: CASSAGDTGELFF. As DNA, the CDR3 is TGTGCCAGCAGTGCAGGGGACACCGGGGAGCTGTTTTTT.

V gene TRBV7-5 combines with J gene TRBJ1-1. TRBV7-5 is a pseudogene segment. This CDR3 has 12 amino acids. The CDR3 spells CARRPRSTEAFF. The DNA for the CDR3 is TGTGCCAGAAGACCTCGGAGCACTGAAGCTTTCTTT.

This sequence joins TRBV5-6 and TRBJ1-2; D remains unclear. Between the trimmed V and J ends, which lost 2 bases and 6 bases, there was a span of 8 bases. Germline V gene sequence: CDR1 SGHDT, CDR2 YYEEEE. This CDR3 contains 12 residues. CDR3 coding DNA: TGTGCCAGCAGCTTACAGCAAGATGGCTACACCTTC. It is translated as CASSLQQDGYTF.

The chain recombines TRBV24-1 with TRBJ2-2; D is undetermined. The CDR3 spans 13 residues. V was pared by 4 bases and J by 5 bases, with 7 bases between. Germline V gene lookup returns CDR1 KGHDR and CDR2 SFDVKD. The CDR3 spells CATSEQRTGELFF. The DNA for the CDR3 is TGTGCCACCAGTGAGCAGCGTACCGGGGAGCTGTTTTTT.

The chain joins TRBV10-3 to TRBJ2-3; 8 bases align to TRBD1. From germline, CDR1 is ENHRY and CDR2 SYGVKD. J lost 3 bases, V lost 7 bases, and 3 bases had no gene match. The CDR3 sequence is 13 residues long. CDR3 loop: CAIKDRETDTQYF. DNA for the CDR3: TGTGCCATCAAGGACAGGGAGACAGATACGCAGTATTTT.

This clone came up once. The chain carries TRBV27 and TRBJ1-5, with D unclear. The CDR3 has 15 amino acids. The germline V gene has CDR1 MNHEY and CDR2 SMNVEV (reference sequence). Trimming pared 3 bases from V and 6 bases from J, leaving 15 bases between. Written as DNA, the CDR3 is TGTGCCAGCAGTTTCACCGGCGGCCCTGGTCAGCCCCAGCATTTT. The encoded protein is CASSFTGGPGQPQHF.

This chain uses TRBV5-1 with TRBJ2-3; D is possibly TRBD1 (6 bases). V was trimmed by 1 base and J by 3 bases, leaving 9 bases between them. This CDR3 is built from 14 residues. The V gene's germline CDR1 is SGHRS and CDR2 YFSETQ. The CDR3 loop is CASSLTGKTDTQYF. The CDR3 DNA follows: TGCGCCAGCAGCTTGACAGGGAAAACAGATACGCAGTATTTT.

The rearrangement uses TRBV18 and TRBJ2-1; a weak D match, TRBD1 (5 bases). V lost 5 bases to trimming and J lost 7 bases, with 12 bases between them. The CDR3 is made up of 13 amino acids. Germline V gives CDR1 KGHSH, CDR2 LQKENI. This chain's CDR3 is CASSADTRNEQFF. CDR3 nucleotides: TGTGCCAGCTCAGCGGACACCCGAAATGAGCAGTTCTTC.

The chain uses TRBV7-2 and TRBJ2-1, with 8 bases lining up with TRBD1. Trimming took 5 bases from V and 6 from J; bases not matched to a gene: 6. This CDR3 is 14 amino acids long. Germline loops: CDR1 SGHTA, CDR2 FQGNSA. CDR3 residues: CASSPRTGSNEQFF. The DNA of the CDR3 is TGTGCCAGCAGCCCCAGGACAGGGAGCAATGAGCAGTTCTTC.

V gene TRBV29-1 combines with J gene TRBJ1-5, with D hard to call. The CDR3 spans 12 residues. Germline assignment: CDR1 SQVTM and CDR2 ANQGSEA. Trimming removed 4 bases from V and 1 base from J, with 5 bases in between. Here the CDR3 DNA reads TGCAGCGTTGCCGGGAGCAATCAGCCCCAGCATTTT. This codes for CSVAGSNQPQHF.

In DNA, the CDR3 is TGTGCCAGCAGCTTAGGAGGGAGGCCCGATACGCAGTATTTT. This codes for CASSLGGRPDTQYF. This chain connects TRBV7-3 to TRBJ2-3, with D tentatively TRBD2 (6 bases). Trimming removed 2 bases at V and 6 bases at J, with 12 bases between. The CDR3 is 14 residues long. Germline-derived CDR1 and CDR2 are SGHTA and FQGTGA. The full variable domain, its missing parts supplied by reference TRBV7-3 and TRBJ2-3, is GAGVSQTPSNKVTEKGKYVELRCDPISGHTALYWYRQSLGQGPEFLIYFQGTGAADDSGLPNDRFFAVRPEGSVSTLKIQRTERGDSAVYLCASSLGGRPDTQYFGPGTRLTVL.

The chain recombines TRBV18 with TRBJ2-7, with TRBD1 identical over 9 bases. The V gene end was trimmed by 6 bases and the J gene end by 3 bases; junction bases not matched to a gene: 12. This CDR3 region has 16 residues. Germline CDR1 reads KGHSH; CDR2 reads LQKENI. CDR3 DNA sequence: TGTGCCAGCTCGCTCGACAGGGGGGGGGACTTCTACGAGCAGTACTTC. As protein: CASSLDRGGDFYEQYF.

The CDR3 region has the DNA TGTGGGGGCCTCACAGATACGCAGTATTTT. Protein sequence: CGGLTDTQYF. This chain uses TRBV2 with TRBJ2-3; possible D gene TRBD1, 5 bases. This CDR3 region has 10 residues. The V gene's germline CDR1 is SNHLY and CDR2 FYNNEI.

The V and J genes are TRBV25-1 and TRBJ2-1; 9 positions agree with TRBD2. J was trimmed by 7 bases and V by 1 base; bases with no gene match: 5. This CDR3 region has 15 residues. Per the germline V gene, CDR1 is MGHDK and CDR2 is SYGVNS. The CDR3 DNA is TGTGCCAGCAGTGAATCACGCGGGAGGGGGAATGAGCAGTTCTTC. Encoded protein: CASSESRGRGNEQFF.